This TCR beta chain appears in the sequencing data of a study of OX40 agonist ivuxolimab in advanced cancers. CDR1 and CDR2 (germline): SGHAT, FQNNGV. CDR3 size: 16 residues. Trimming removed 3 bases from V and 0 bases from J, with 11 bases in between. The repertoire was sequenced with immunoSEQ multiplex PCR; TCRdb's copy has only in-frame clones and lacks some. The table lists approximately 22,000 clones, around 85% of them singletons, with more than 20% in the top ten. The table lists this clone with a few counts. The chain combines TRBV11-2 with TRBJ2-2; D ambiguous. The TCR originated in an adult with an advanced solid tumor such as melanoma, head and neck, liver or kidney cancer. Sample: CD4+ or CD8+ T cells sorted from blood, taken in a trial of the OX40 agonist ivuxolimab. The CDR3: CASSFGETPNTGELFF. CDR3 bases: TGTGCCAGCAGCTTCGGAGAGACTCCGAACACCGGGGAGCTGTTTTTT.